This T cell receptor (beta chain) comes out of a study of shared clonotypes between healthy human individuals. Across the whole study: The study used three CD4 naive, three CD4 memory, two CD8 naive and one CD8 memory plate per donor.

There are 18 residues in the CDR3. Looked up from germline, CDR1 is SGHTA and CDR2 is FQGNSA. V was clipped by 1 base and J by 6 bases; unmatched bases: 10. The repertoire was sequenced with immunoSEQ multiplex PCR; TCRdb's copy has only in-frame clones and lacks some. The table includes some 500,000 clones, roughly 95% detected once. The chain joins TRBV7-2 to TRBJ2-1; 12 bases line up with TRBD2. Sequenced: naive CD4+ T cells sorted from blood. Stated subset: CD45RA+ positively selected. The source of this sequence is a woman in her twenties or thirties in good health. Written as DNA, the CDR3 is TGTGCCAGCAGCTTAGATCGTCTAGCGGGAGGGATAGGCAATGAGCAGTTCTTC. Amino acids: CASSLDRLAGGIGNEQFF.